One and the same sample provided the 5 T cell receptor beta chains below, sequenced in a study of blood T cell repertoires in COVID-19. The data were produced by immunoSEQ multiplex PCR, yet TCRdb's version contains in-frame clones alone and is incomplete. The sample has about 180,000 clones, about 82% seen once. Material: PBMCs or T cells enriched from blood (not recorded which). The receptor set was obtained from a woman in her twenties or thirties who had recovered from COVID-19.

A word on this clone: Different DNA sequences within this sample yield the same CDR3. This chain links TRBV27 with TRBJ2-7; possibly TRBD2 for D (6 bases). The CDR3 is 14 residues long. V was shortened by 2 bases and J by 0 bases, with 8 bases between the two germline ends. Per the germline V gene, CDR1 is MNHEY and CDR2 is SMNVEV (reference sequence). The CDR3 loop reads CASSLAGSSYEQYF. The CDR3 DNA sequence: TGTGCCAGCAGTTTAGCGGGAAGCTCCTACGAGCAGTACTTC.

V gene TRBV27 combines with J gene TRBJ2-1; TRBD1 matches 7 bases. This CDR3 has 16 residues. The V gene's germline CDR1 is MNHEY and CDR2 SMNVEV (reference sequence). With V trimmed by 9 bases and J by 4 bases, 15 bases remained unmatched. The CDR3 sequence is CASLRTGASRYNEQFF. CDR3 nucleotides: TGTGCCAGTCTGAGAACAGGGGCTAGCAGATACAATGAGCAGTTCTTC.

The rearrangement joins TRBV5-6 to TRBJ1-1; D may be TRBD1 (5 bases). Germline CDR1 and CDR2: SGHDT and YYEEEE. Trimming removed 7 bases from V and 4 bases from J, with 17 bases in between. CDR3 length equals 14 residues. CDR3 sequence reads: CASGNNGGGTEAFF. CDR3 DNA sequence: TGTGCCAGCGGCAACAATGGGGGGGGCACTGAAGCTTTCTTT.

V is TRBV5-4 and J is TRBJ1-1, with D hard to call. The length of the CDR3 is 13 residues. CDR1 and CDR2 from the germline V gene are SGHNT and YYREEE (reference sequence). V lost 4 bases, J lost 6 bases, and 13 bases lay in between. The CDR3 spells CASSVFARAEAFF. CDR3 DNA sequence: TGTGCCAGCAGCGTTTTCGCCCGGGCTGAAGCTTTCTTT.

As for this clone: Within the sample, other DNA sequences also encode this same CDR3. As DNA, the CDR3 is TGTGCCAGTAGGGGGACAGGGGGAACGGGGGAGCTGTTTTTT. Protein: CASRGTGGTGELFF. This chain uses TRBV19 with TRBJ2-2, with 11 bases fitting TRBD1. From germline, CDR1 is LNHDA and CDR2 SQIVND (reference sequence). This CDR3 spans 14 amino acids. Trimming removed 6 bases from V and 8 bases from J; junction bases left unmatched: 5.